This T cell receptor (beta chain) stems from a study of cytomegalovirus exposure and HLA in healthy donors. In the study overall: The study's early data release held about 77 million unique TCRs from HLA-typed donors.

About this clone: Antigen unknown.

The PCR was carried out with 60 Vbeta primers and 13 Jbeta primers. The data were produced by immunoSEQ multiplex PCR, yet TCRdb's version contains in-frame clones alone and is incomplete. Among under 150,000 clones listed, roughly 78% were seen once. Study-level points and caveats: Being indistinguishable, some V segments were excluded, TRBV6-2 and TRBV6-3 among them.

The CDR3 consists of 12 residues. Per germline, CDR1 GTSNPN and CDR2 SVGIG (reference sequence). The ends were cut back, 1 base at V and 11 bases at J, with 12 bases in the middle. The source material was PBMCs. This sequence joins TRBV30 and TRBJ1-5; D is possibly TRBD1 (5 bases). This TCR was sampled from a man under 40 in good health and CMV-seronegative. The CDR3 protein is CAWSGGHSTQHF. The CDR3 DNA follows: TGTGCCTGGAGTGGCGGACACTCTACCCAGCATTTT.